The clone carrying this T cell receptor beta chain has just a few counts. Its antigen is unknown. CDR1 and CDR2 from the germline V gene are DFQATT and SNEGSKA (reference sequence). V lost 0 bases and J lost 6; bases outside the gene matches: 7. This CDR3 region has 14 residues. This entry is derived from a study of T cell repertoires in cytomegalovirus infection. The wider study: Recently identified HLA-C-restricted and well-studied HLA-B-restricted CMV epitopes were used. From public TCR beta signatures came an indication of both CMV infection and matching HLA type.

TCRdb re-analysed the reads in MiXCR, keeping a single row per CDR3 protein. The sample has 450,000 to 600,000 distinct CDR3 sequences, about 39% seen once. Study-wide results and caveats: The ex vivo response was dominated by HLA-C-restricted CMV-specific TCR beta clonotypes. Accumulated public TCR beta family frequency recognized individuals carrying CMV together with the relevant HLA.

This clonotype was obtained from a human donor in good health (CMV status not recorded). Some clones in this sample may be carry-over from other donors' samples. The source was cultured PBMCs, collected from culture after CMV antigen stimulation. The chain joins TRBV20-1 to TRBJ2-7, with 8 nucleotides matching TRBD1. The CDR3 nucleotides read TGCAGTGCTAGAGATCCACAGGGGGTTGGCGAGCAGTACTTC. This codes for CSARDPQGVGEQYF.